This is a list of T cell receptor beta chains from one sample in a study of response to subunit inactivated influenza vaccine. TCRdb reprocessed the RT-PCR reads via MiXCR and lists one record per CDR3 protein. The table records roughly 790,000 distinct CDR3 sequences, over 20% of them present only once. The sample consisted of PBMCs from blood, taken 4 to 6 days after vaccination. All receptors come from a man in his forties or fifties who received an inactivated influenza vaccine. CDR3s include the opening cysteine and the closing phenylalanine or tryptophan. D genes are given only for firm matches. Size is stated for part of the rows, as once, few or many counts, or as a class when the clone is expanded.

>many|TRBJ2-1|TRBD2|TRBV28
TGTGCCAGCAGTCCTCTAGCGGTAAACAATGAGCAGTTCTTC
CASSPLAVNNEQFF
>.|TRBJ2-1|.|TRBV20-1
TGCAGTGCTATGGTCCCTGTGAACTATGAGCAGTTCTTC
CSAMVPVNYEQFF
>.|TRBJ1-2|.|TRBV7-6
TGTGCCAGCCCCGCCGGAGGCCGGGATGGCTACACCTTC
CASPAGGRDGYTF
>many|TRBJ2-1|.|TRBV5-1
TGCGCCAGCAGCTTGATATCCAATGAGCAGTTCTTC
CASSLISNEQFF
>.|TRBJ2-7|.|TRBV28
TGTGCCAGCAGAGTTACAGGGAAGGAGCAGTACTTC
CASRVTGKEQYF
>few|TRBJ1-2|.|TRBV12-3/TRBV12-4
TGTGCCAGCAGCCCCGTAAAGAGGAGCTACACCTTC
CASSPVKRSYTF
>few|TRBJ1-6|.|TRBV5-5
TGTGCCAGCAGCTTGGATCAGGGCCCACCCCTCCACTTT
CASSLDQGPPLHF
>.|TRBJ2-1|TRBD2|TRBV9
TGTGCCAGCAGCGCCACCTGGAGCGGGGGGACAAACAATGAGCAGTTCTTC
CASSATWSGGTNNEQFF
>few|TRBJ2-3|TRBD1|TRBV10-3
TGTGCCATCAGAGATACAGGACAGGGCCGCGCAGATACGCAGTATTTT
CAIRDTGQGRADTQYF
>few|TRBJ2-2|TRBD1|TRBV6-1
TGTGCCAGCCGGACAGGGGAGAACACCGGGGAGCTGTTTTTT
CASRTGENTGELFF
>few|TRBJ1-2|.|TRBV3-1
TGTGCCAGCAGCGGGGGCGCTGGTTCTGGCTACACCTTC
CASSGGAGSGYTF
>few|TRBJ2-5|.|TRBV7-2
TGTGCCAGCAGGGGGGTTGACGAGACCCAGTACTTC
CASRGVDETQYF
>few|TRBJ1-2|.|TRBV7-9
TGTGCCAGCAGCCCCTCGGCAGGGCCGAACTATGGCTACACCTTC
CASSPSAGPNYGYTF
>.|TRBJ1-3|.|TRBV4-3
TGCGCCAGCAGCCATACCCGGGGGCTCGGAAACACCATATATTTT
CASSHTRGLGNTIYF
>.|TRBJ2-2|TRBD2|TRBV7-2
TGTGCCAGCAGCTTATGGGGGACTACGAACACCGGGGAGCTGTTTTTT
CASSLWGTTNTGELFF
>.|TRBJ2-7|.|TRBV10-3
TGTGCCATCAGTGCTCAGAACTACGAGCAGTACTTC
CAISAQNYEQYF
>.|TRBJ2-1|TRBD1|TRBV4-1
TGCGCCAGCAGCCAGGATCCGGGACAGGGAGGTTCGGGGGCGTACAATGAGCAGTTCTTC
CASSQDPGQGGSGAYNEQFF
>.|TRBJ2-7|TRBD1|TRBV30
TGTGCCTGGAGCCCCATCCGGGACAGGGGGCCGACCTACGAGCAGTACTTC
CAWSPIRDRGPTYEQYF
>.|TRBJ1-2|TRBD1|TRBV27
TGTGCCAGCAGTCAGTCCCGGGACAGGATAGGCTACACCTTC
CASSQSRDRIGYTF
>few|TRBJ2-3|.|TRBV30
TGTGCCTGGAATAGAGGTGGGATGTCGCAGTATTTT
CAWNRGGMSQYF
>many|TRBJ1-1|.|TRBV29-1
TGCAGCTCCCGCCAGGACATGAACACTGAAGCTTTCTTT
CSSRQDMNTEAFF
>few|TRBJ2-6|.|TRBV7-2
TGTGCCGGGGGTCCTGGGGCCAACGTCCTGACTTTC
CAGGPGANVLTF
>few|TRBJ2-7|.|TRBV29-1
TGCAGCGTTGAAGGACCGGGGGAGCAGTACTTC
CSVEGPGEQYF
>.|TRBJ1-1|.|TRBV5-1
TGCGCCAGCAGCTTCGGCTTGGGGATCGAGTACACTGAAGCTTTCTTT
CASSFGLGIEYTEAFF
>.|TRBJ2-7|TRBD1|TRBV6-2/TRBV6-3
TGTGCCAGCAGACCCCTGACAGGGCCCGAGCAGTACTTC
CASRPLTGPEQYF
>few|TRBJ2-1|TRBD1|TRBV4-1
TGCGCCAGCAGCCAAGAGGGACAGGGGAGCTCCTACAATGAGCAGTTCTTC
CASSQEGQGSSYNEQFF
>.|TRBJ2-7|TRBD2|TRBV11-2
TGTGCCAGCAGATACGGACTAGGCTCCTACGAGCAGTACTTC
CASRYGLGSYEQYF
>.|TRBJ2-3|.|TRBV6-1
TGTGCCAGCACCAACGGGGCGGTTCGCACAGATACGCAGTATTTT
CASTNGAVRTDTQYF
>.|TRBJ2-7|TRBD2|TRBV25-1
TGTGCCAGCACCTTAAGCGGGAACTACGAGCAGTACTTC
CASTLSGNYEQYF
>few|TRBJ2-7|TRBD1|TRBV9
TGTGCCAGCAGCCCCCGTGCCGGACAGGCCTCCTACGAGCAGTACTTC
CASSPRAGQASYEQYF
>few|TRBJ1-2|TRBD1|TRBV2
TGTGCCAGCAGTGCTGGACAGGGTTTGGGTGGCTACACCTTC
CASSAGQGLGGYTF
>many|TRBJ2-1|TRBD1|TRBV29-1
TGCAGCTCGAGGGACAGGGGGCGCGGCAATGAGCAGTTCTTC
CSSRDRGRGNEQFF
>few|TRBJ2-1|.|TRBV18
TGTGCCAGCTCACCTAATGGACAGATACCCCAGGACAATGAGCAGTTCTTC
CASSPNGQIPQDNEQFF
>.|TRBJ1-2|.|TRBV24-1
TGTGCCACCAGTGATAATGACGCAGGGGACCGCTATGGCTACACCTTC
CATSDNDAGDRYGYTF
>few|TRBJ2-1|TRBD2|TRBV12-3/TRBV12-4
TGTGCCAGCAGCCATCCGCGGACTAGCTCCAATGAGCAGTTCTTC
CASSHPRTSSNEQFF
>.|TRBJ2-5|.|TRBV15
TGTGCCACCAGCAGAGACCCGGGACCACAAGAGACCCAGTACTTC
CATSRDPGPQETQYF
>.|TRBJ2-7|TRBD1|TRBV27
TGTGCCAGCAGTTTAGTTCCGGGACAGGGATACGAGCAGTACTTC
CASSLVPGQGYEQYF
>few|TRBJ1-6|.|TRBV7-2
TGTGCCAGCAGCCCCCGAGGTAATTCACCCCTCCACTTT
CASSPRGNSPLHF
>.|TRBJ2-2|TRBD1|TRBV6-5
TGTGCCAGCAGTTACACCGGGACAGATCACGGCGGGGAGCTGTTTTTT
CASSYTGTDHGGELFF
>.|TRBJ2-7|TRBD1|TRBV24-1
TGTGCCACCAGTGATTGGACAGGAGGAGAGCAGTACTTC
CATSDWTGGEQYF
>many|TRBJ1-5|.|TRBV12-3/TRBV12-4
TGTGCCAGCAGATCTAACGGTCAGCCCCAGCATTTT
CASRSNGQPQHF
>few|TRBJ2-1|TRBD2|TRBV7-9
TGTGCCAGCAGCTTACCGGGACTAGCGTCTCACAATGAGCAGTTCTTC
CASSLPGLASHNEQFF
>few|TRBJ2-3|TRBD2|TRBV12-3/TRBV12-4
TGTGCCAGCAGTTACCGGGAGGAGGGTATTACAGATACGCAGTATTTT
CASSYREEGITDTQYF
>.|TRBJ2-5|TRBD2|TRBV7-6
TGTGCCAGCAAGACGACTAGCGGGGGAGTGGAGACCCAGTACTTC
CASKTTSGGVETQYF
>.|TRBJ2-3|.|TRBV18
TGTGCCAGCTCACTGATGACTAGGGCCAGGACAGATACGCAGTATTTT
CASSLMTRARTDTQYF
>few|TRBJ1-5|.|TRBV12-3/TRBV12-4
TGTGCCAGCAGTTTATTCCCGCAGGGAGGGGATCAGCCCCAGCATTTT
CASSLFPQGGDQPQHF
>few|TRBJ2-1|TRBD2|TRBV11-1
TGTGCCAGCAGCCGGTATCTAAGCGGGAGTGAGCAGTTCTTC
CASSRYLSGSEQFF
>.|TRBJ2-5|.|TRBV20-1
TGCAGTGCATCGGGACTCTCCAGTGGGACCCAGTACTTC
CSASGLSSGTQYF
>.|TRBJ2-5|.|TRBV27
TGTGCCAGCAGTTTATCGTTGGGGTATGGGGACGAGACCCAGTACTTC
CASSLSLGYGDETQYF
>.|TRBJ2-3|.|TRBV11-2
TGTGCCAGCAGCCTAGGTAACGGGGTTTGGGATACGCAGTATTTT
CASSLGNGVWDTQYF
>.|TRBJ2-1|.|TRBV6-1
TGTGCCAGCAACCCCCTCGCTGCGGGGTCCTACAATGAGCAGTTCTTC
CASNPLAAGSYNEQFF
>.|TRBJ2-1|TRBD1|TRBV10-3
TGTGCCATCAGTGAGTCTTGGCAGGGGGAACACTACAATGAGCAGTTCTTC
CAISESWQGEHYNEQFF
>few|TRBJ2-5|.|TRBV5-1
TGCGCCAGCAGCACCGACACTACCCAAGAGACCCAGTACTTC
CASSTDTTQETQYF
>.|TRBJ1-5|.|TRBV6-1
TGTGCCAGCAGTAGAGACCTTTCGAGGGAGCAGCCCCAGCATTTT
CASSRDLSREQPQHF
>.|TRBJ2-7|TRBD2|TRBV6-2/TRBV6-3
TGTGCCGGTGGGGTAGCGGGAGGACCCTACGAGCAGTACTTC
CAGGVAGGPYEQYF
>.|TRBJ2-7|TRBD2|TRBV20-1
TGCAGTGCCACGACTAGCGGGAGAGGTTACGAGCAGTACTTC
CSATTSGRGYEQYF
>.|TRBJ2-3|.|TRBV4-3
TGCGCCAGCAGCCAAGACCTACTAGTGTCTTTCACAGATACGCAGTATTTT
CASSQDLLVSFTDTQYF
>.|TRBJ2-7|TRBD1|TRBV19
TGTGCCAGTAGTGCCGGGACAGGGACGGGAGAGCAGTACTTC
CASSAGTGTGEQYF
>.|TRBJ1-2|TRBD1|TRBV20-1
TGCAGTGCTACCCAGGGACAGGGAACCAGCTATGGCTACACCTTC
CSATQGQGTSYGYTF
>once|TRBJ1-1|.|TRBV3-1
TGTGCCAGCAGGGGAGATGCCACTGAAGCTTTCTTT
CASRGDATEAFF